This T cell receptor beta chain was retrieved from a study of cytomegalovirus exposure and HLA in healthy donors. Study results and caveats: TCR beta sequences numbering around 15,000 were associated with HLA alleles at 0.05 false discovery rate in a later analysis. Among the sequence variants, a highly shared cluster was likely an artifact of sequencing.

The primer mix had 60 Vbeta and 13 Jbeta primers. Sequenced by immunoSEQ multiplex PCR; TCRdb stores in-frame clones only, minus some. This sample has under 200,000 clones, with 77% found just once. Comment on this clone: Its antigen is unknown.

The sequence was obtained from a woman between 35 and 50 years old in good health and CMV-seropositive. The sample was PBMCs.

Here the CDR3 DNA reads TGTGCCAGCAGCTTAAACTGGCAGGGGGCGGAGGGCTACACCTTC. Residues: CASSLNWQGAEGYTF. The chain uses TRBV2 and TRBJ1-2, with 8 bases aligning to TRBD1. CDR1 is SNHLY and CDR2 is FYNNEI in the germline V gene. This CDR3 region has 15 residues. The ends lost 6 bases at V and 8 bases at J; junction bases unmatched: 14.